The sequence of this T cell receptor beta chain was determined in a study of shared clonotypes between healthy human individuals. The repertoire was sequenced with immunoSEQ multiplex PCR; TCRdb's copy has only in-frame clones and lacks some. The sample shows nearly 2 million clones, just under 95% of them seen only once. Study results and caveats: Clonotype sharing across several donors was observed for around 4.5% of naive CD4 clonotypes.

V lost 3 bases to trimming and J lost 7 bases, with 6 bases between them. This CDR3 spans 12 amino acids. Looked up from germline, CDR1 is MNHNS and CDR2 is SASEGT. Naive CD8 cells comprised CD45RO-negative, CCR7-positively selected cells, excluding terminally differentiated effector memory CD45RA+ cells. Comment on this clone: Its specificity is unknown.

Sequencing was carried out using naive CD8+ T cells sorted from blood. This TCR came from a man in his late teens or twenties in good health. The V gene is TRBV6-1, the J gene TRBJ2-2, with D unclear. For the CDR3, the DNA is TGTGCCAGCAGTGAGGTGGTCGGGGAGCTGTTTTTT. Its protein is CASSEVVGELFF.